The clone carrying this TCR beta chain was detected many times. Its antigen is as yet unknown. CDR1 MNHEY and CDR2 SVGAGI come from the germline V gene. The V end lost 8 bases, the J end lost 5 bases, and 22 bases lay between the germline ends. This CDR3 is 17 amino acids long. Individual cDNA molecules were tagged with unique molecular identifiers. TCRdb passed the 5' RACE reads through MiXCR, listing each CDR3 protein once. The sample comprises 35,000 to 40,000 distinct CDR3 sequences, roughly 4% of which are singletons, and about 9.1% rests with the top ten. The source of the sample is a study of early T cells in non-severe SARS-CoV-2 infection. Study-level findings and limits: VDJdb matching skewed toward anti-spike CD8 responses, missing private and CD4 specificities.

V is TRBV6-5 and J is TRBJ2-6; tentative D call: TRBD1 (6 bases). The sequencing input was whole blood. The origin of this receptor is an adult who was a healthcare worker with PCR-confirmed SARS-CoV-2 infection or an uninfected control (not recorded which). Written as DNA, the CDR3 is TGTGCCAGCTCGGGATGGATTACAGGGTATCGGGCCAACGTCCTGACTTTC. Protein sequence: CASSGWITGYRANVLTF.